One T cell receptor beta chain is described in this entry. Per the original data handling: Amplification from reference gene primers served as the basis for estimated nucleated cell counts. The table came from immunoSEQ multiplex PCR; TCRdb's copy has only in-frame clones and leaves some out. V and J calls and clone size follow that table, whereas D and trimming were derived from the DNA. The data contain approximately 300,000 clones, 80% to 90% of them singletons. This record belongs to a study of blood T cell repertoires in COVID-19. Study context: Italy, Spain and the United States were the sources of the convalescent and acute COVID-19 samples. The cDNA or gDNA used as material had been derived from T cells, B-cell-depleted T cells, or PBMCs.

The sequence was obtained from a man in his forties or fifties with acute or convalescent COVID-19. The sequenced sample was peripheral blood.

The CDR3 region is CAISDGLAVQETQYF. The CDR3 coding sequence is TGTGCCATCAGTGATGGACTAGCGGTACAAGAGACCCAGTACTTC. The chain recombines TRBV10-3 with TRBJ2-5; 10 bases fit TRBD2. This CDR3 is 15 amino acids long. V shed 3 bases and J 2 bases; nucleotides not matched to a gene: 3. Germline V lookup: CDR1 ENHRY, CDR2 SYGVKD.